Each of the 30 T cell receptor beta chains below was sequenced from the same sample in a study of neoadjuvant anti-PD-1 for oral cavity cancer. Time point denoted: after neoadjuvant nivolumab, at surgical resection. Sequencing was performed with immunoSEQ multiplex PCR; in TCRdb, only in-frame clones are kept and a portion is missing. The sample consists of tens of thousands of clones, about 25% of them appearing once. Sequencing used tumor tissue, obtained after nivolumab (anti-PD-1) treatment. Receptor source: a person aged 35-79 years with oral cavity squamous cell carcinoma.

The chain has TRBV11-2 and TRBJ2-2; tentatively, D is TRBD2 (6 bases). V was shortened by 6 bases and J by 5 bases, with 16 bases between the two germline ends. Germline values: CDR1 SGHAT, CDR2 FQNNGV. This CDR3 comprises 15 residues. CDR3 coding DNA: TGTGCCAGCAGACCCACTCTAGCGCGGACCGGGGAGCTGTTTTTT. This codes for CASRPTLARTGELFF.

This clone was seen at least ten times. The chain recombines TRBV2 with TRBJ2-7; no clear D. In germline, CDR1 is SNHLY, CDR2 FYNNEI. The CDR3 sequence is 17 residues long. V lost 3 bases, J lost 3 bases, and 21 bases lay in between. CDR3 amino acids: CASSDDNLAAHLYEQYF. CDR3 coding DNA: TGTGCCAGCAGTGATGATAATCTGGCGGCCCACCTCTACGAGCAGTACTTC.

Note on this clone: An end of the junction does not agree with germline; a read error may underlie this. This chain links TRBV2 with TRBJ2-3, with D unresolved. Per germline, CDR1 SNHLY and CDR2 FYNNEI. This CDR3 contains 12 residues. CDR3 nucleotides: TGTGCCAGCAGTGATCGGTGGGGATTTAGGAATTTT. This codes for CASSDRWGFRNF. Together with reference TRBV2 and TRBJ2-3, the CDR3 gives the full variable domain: EPEVTQTPSHQVTQMGQEVILRCVPISNHLYFYWYRQILGQKVEFLVSFYNNEISEKSEIFDDQFSVERPDGSNFTLKIRSTKLEDSAMYFCASSDRWGFRNFGPGTRLTVL.

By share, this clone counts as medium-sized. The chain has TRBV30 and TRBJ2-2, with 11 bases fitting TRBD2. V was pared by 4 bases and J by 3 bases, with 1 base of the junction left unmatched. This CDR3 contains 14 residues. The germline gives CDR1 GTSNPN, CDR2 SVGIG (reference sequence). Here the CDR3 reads CAWTSGGYTGELFF. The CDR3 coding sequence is TGTGCCTGGACTAGCGGGGGGTACACCGGGGAGCTGTTTTTT. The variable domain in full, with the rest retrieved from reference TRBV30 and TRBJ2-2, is SQTIHQWPATLVQPVGSPLSLECTVEGTSNPNLYWYRQAAGRGLQLLFYSVGIGQISSEVPQNLSASRPQDRQFILSSKKLLLSDSGFYLCAWTSGGYTGELFFGEGSRLTVL.

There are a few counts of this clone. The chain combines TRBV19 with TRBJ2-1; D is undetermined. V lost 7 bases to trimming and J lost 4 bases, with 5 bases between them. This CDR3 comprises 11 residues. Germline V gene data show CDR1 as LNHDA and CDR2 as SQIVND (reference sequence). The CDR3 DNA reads TGTGCCAGTACAGCTTACAATGAGCAGTTCTTC. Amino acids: CASTAYNEQFF.

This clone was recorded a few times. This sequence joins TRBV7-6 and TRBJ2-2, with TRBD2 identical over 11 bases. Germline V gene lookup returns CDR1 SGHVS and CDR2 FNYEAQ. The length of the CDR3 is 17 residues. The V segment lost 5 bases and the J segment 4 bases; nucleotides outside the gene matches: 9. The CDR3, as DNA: TGTGCCAGCAGCAGGCTAGCGGGAGGAGTGGGCACCGGGGAGCTGTTTTTT. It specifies CASSRLAGGVGTGELFF.

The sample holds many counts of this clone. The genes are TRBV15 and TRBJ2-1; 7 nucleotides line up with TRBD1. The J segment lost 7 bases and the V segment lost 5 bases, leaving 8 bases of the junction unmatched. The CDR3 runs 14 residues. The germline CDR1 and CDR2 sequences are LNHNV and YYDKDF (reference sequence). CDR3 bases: TGTGCCACCAGCGAGACCACCAGGGGGAATGAGCAGTTCTTC. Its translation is CATSETTRGNEQFF.

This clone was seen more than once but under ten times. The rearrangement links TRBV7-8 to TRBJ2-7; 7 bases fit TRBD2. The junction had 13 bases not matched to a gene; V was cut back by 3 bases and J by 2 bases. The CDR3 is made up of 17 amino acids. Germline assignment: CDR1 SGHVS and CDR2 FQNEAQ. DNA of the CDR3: TGTGCCAGCAGCTTCCACCCCCCTAGCGGATCTACCTACGAGCAGTACTTC. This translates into CASSFHPPSGSTYEQYF.

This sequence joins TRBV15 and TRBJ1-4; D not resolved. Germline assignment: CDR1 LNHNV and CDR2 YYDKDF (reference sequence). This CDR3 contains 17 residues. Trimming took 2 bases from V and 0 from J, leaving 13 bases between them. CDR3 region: CATSRSPVVATNEKLFF. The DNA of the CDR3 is TGTGCCACCAGCAGATCCCCTGTCGTGGCAACTAATGAAAAACTGTTTTTT.

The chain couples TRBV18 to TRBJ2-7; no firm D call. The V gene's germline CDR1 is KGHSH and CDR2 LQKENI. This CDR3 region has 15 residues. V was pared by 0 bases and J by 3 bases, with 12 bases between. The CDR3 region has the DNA TGTGCCAGCTCACCACCGACATCCGGGTTCTACGAGCAGTACTTC. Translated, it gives CASSPPTSGFYEQYF.

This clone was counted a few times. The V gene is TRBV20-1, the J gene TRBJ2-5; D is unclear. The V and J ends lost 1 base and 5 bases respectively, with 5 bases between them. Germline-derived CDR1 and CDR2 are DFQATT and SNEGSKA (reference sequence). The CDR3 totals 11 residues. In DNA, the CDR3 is TGCAGTGCTAGAGTAGGGGAGACCCAGTACTTC. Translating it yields CSARVGETQYF.

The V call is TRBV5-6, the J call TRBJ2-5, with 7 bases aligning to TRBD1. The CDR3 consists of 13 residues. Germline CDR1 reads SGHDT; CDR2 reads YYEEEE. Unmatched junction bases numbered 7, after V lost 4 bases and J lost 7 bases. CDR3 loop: CASSKTGPRTQYF. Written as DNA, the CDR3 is TGTGCCAGCAGCAAGACAGGGCCTCGGACCCAGTACTTC.

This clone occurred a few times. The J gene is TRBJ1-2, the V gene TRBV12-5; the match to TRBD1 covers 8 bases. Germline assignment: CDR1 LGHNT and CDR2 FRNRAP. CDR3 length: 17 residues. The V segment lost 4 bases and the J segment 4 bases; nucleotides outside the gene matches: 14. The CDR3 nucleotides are TGTGCTAGTGGTTCCATGGGCGGACAGGGAGTTATCTATGGCTACACCTTC. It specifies CASGSMGGQGVIYGYTF. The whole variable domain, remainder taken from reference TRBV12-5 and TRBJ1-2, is DARVTQTPRHKVTEMGQEVTMRCQPILGHNTVFWYRQTMMQGLELLAYFRNRAPLDDSGMPKDRFSAEMPDATLATLKIQPSEPRDSAVYFCASGSMGGQGVIYGYTFGSGTRLTVV.

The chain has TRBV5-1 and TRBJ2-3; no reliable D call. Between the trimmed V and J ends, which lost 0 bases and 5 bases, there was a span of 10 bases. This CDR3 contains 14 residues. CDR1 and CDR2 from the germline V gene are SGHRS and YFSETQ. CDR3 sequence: CASSLAQDGDTQYF. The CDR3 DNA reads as TGCGCCAGCAGCTTGGCCCAGGACGGAGATACGCAGTATTTT.

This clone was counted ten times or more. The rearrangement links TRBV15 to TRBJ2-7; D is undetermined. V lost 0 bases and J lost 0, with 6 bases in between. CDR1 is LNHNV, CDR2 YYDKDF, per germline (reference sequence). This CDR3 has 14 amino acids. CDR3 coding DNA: TGTGCCACCAGCAGAGAAGGAATCTCCTACGAGCAGTACTTC. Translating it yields CATSREGISYEQYF.

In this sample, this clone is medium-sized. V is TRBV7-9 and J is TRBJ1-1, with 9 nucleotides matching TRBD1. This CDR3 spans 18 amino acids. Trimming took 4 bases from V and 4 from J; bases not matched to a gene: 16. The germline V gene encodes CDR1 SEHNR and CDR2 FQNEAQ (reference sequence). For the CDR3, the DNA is TGTGCCAGCAGCTGGGGAACCGGGACAGGGTGGCGAAGCACTGAAGCTTTCTTT. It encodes CASSWGTGTGWRSTEAFF.

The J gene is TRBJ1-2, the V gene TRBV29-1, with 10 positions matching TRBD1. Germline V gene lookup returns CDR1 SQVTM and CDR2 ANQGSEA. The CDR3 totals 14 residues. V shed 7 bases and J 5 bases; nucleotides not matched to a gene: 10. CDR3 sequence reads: CSARGGTGEYGYTF. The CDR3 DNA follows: TGCAGCGCCCGGGGAGGGACAGGGGAATATGGCTACACCTTC.

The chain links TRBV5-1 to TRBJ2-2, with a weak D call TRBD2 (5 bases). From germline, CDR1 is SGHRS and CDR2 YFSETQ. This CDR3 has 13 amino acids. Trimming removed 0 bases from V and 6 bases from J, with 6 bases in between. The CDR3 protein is CASSLGGPGELFF. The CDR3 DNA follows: TGCGCCAGCAGCTTGGGCGGGCCCGGGGAGCTGTTTTTT.

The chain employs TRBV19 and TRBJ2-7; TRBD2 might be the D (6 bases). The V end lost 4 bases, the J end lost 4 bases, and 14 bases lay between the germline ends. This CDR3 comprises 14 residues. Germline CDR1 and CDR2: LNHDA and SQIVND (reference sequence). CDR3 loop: CASSKVGGEYEQYF. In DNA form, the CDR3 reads TGTGCCAGTAGTAAGGTTGGAGGGGAGTACGAGCAGTACTTC.

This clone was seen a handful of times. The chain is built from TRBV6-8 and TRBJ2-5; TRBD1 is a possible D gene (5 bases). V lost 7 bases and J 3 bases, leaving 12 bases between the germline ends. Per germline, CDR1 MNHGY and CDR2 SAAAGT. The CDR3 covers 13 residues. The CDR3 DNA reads TGTGCCAGCAATGGGGCGTTTAAAGAGACCCAGTACTTC. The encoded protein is CASNGAFKETQYF.

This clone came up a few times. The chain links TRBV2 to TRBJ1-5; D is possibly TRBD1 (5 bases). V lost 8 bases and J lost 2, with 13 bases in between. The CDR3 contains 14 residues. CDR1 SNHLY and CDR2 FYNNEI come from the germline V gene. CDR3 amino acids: CASGRTSRNQPQHF. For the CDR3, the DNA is TGTGCCAGCGGTAGGACATCCCGCAATCAGCCCCAGCATTTT.

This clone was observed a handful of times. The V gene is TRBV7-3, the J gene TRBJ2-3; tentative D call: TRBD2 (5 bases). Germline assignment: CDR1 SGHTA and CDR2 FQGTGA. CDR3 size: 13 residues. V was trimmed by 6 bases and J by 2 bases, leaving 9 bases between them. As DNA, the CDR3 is TGTGCCAGCAGTTTCCGGGACACAGATACGCAGTATTTT. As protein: CASSFRDTDTQYF.

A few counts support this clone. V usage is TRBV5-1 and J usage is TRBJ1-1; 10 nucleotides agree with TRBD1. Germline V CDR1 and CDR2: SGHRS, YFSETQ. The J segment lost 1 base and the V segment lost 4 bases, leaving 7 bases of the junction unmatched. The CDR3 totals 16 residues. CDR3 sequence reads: CASSHLRTGGNTEAFF. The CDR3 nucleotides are TGCGCCAGCAGCCACCTCCGGACAGGGGGGAACACTGAAGCTTTCTTT. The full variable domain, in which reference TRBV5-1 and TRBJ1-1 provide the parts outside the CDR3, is KAGVTQTPRYLIKTRGQQVTLSCSPISGHRSVSWYQQTPGQGLQFLFEYFSETQRNKGNFPGRFSGRQFSNSRSEMNVSTLELGDSALYLCASSHLRTGGNTEAFFGQGTRLTVV.

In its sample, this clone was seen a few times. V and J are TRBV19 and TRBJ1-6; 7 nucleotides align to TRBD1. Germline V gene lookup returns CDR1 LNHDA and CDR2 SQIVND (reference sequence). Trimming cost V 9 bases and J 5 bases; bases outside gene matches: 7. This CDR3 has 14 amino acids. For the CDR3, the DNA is TGTGCCAGCAGCCTGGGACAGAATAATTCACCCCTCCACTTT. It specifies CASSLGQNNSPLHF.

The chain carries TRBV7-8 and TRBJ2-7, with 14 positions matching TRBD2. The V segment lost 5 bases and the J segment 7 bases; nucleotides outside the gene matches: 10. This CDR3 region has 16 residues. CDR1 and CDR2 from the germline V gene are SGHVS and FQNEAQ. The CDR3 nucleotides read TGTGCCAGCAGCCCACAAGGGACTAGCGGGAGACTGGAGCAGTACTTC. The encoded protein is CASSPQGTSGRLEQYF.

In DNA form, the CDR3 reads TGTGCCAGCAACAGCGGGGGTAGCACAGATACGCAGTATTTT. Protein: CASNSGGSTDTQYF. This chain links TRBV6-6 with TRBJ2-3; 8 bases are a match to TRBD2. V dropped 7 bases and J dropped 0; count of bases not matched to a gene: 3. Germline V lookup: CDR1 MNHNY, CDR2 SVGAGI (reference sequence). CDR3 length: 14 amino acids.

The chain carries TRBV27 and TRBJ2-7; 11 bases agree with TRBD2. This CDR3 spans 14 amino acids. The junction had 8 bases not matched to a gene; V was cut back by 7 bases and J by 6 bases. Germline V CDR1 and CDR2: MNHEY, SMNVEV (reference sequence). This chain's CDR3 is CASTETSGNPEQYF. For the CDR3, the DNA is TGTGCCAGCACTGAGACTAGCGGGAACCCCGAGCAGTACTTC.

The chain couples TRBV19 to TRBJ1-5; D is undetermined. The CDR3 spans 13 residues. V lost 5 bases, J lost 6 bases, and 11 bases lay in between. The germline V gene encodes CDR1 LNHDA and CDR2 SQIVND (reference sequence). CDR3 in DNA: TGTGCCAGTAGTTCGGGGTCTTTTCAGCCCCAGCATTTT. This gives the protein CASSSGSFQPQHF.

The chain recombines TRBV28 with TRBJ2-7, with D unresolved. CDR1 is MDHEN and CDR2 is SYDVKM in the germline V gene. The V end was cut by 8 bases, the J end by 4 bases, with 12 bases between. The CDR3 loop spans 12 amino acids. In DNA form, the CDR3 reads TGTGCCAGCGAAGACCCGCTGTACGAGCAGTACTTC. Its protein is CASEDPLYEQYF.

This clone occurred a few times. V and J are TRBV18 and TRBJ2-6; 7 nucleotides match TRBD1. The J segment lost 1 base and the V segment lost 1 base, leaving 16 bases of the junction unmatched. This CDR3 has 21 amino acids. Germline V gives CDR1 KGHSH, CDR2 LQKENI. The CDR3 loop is CASSPRSVLRDSPSGANVLTF. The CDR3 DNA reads TGTGCCAGCTCACCACGTTCGGTCCTCCGGGACAGTCCATCTGGGGCCAACGTCCTGACTTTC.